A single sample gave rise to the 20 T cell receptor beta chains below, sequenced in a study of human T cells and chemical hapten exposure. Time point described: patch test 2, 6 weeks after DPC sensitization. The treatment is: therapeutic diphenylcyclopropenone sensitization with weekly scalp DPC. TCRdb re-called the RACE reads with MiXCR, one entry per CDR3 protein. The sample lists a few hundred thousand distinct CDR3 sequences, about 6% occurring once. The sequencing here drew on whole blood, taken in connection with sensitization to the hapten diphenylcyclopropenone (DPC). The origin of the receptors is a woman aged 18-29 years with alopecia areata. Some clones in this sample may be carry-over from other donors' samples.

Many counts were recorded for this clonotype. This chain joins TRBV5-6 and TRBJ1-2, with unresolved D. Deletions cut 0 bases from V and 4 bases from J, with 10 bases between. The CDR3 is 14 amino acids. The germline CDR1 and CDR2 sequences are SGHDT and YYEEEE. The CDR3: CASSLVSYPYGYTF. The DNA of the CDR3 is TGTGCCAGCAGCTTGGTCAGTTACCCCTATGGCTACACCTTC.

This chain links TRBV6-2 or TRBV6-3 with TRBJ2-6; D call uncertain. CDR1 and CDR2 from the germline V gene are MNHEY and SVGEGT. This CDR3 spans 18 amino acids. V was pared by 0 bases and J by 0 bases, with 12 bases between. The chain's CDR3 is CASSYSTPARSGANVLTF. DNA for the CDR3: TGTGCCAGCAGTTACTCGACCCCGGCCCGCTCTGGGGCCAACGTCCTGACTTTC.

This clonotype was recorded at least ten times. The chain employs TRBV4-2 and TRBJ2-4; 13 nucleotides line up with TRBD2. With 2 bases clipped from V and 0 bases from J, the junction kept 4 bases outside the gene matches. CDR3 length: 18 amino acids. Germline loops: CDR1 LGHNA, CDR2 YNFKEQ. The CDR3 reads CASSQTSGGALAKNIQYF. CDR3 DNA sequence: TGTGCCAGCAGCCAAACTAGCGGGGGGGCCCTAGCCAAAAACATTCAGTACTTC.

This clonotype came up a few times. The DNA for the CDR3 is TGTGCCAGCGGTGAGGGAGATACGCAGTATTTT. This encodes CASGEGDTQYF. This chain connects TRBV18 to TRBJ2-3, with D possibly being TRBD2 (5 bases). The CDR3 consists of 11 residues. V was shortened by 8 bases and J by 5 bases, with 8 bases between the two germline ends. Germline values: CDR1 KGHSH, CDR2 LQKENI.

This clonotype has only a few counts. This sequence joins TRBV5-6 and TRBJ1-2; D remains ambiguous. Trimming left V 0 bases short and J 10 bases short, with 10 bases between. This CDR3 spans 12 amino acids. Germline V gene data show CDR1 as SGHDT and CDR2 as YYEEEE. CDR3 coding DNA: TGTGCCAGCAGCTTGGGGAGAGTAGTCTACACCTTC. Translating it yields CASSLGRVVYTF.

The CDR3 DNA reads as TGCGCCAGCAGTCCGGAGCTAGCGGGGATCAAAAACATTCAGTACTTC. It encodes CASSPELAGIKNIQYF. The V and J genes are TRBV4-1 and TRBJ2-4; TRBD2 aligns across 9 bases. The germline V gene has CDR1 MGHRA and CDR2 YSYEKL. This CDR3 is 16 amino acids long. J was trimmed by 3 bases and V by 6 bases; bases with no gene match: 9.

The chain combines TRBV12-3 or TRBV12-4 with TRBJ2-3; tentative D call: TRBD1 (6 bases). This CDR3 has 13 amino acids. Trimming shortened V by 5 bases and J by 4 bases, and 10 bases separated the two germline ends. The CDR3 loop is CASSGQTADTQYF. The CDR3 nucleotides are TGTGCCAGCAGTGGACAGACGGCAGATACGCAGTATTTT.

CDR3 sequence (DNA): TGTGCCAGCACCCGAGGGGGACAGGGTAATTCACCCCTCCACTTT. Translating gives CASTRGGQGNSPLHF. This rearrangement joins TRBV6-5 to TRBJ1-6; 9 nucleotides match TRBD1. Losses at the gene ends were 7 bases for V and 6 bases for J; bases not matched to a gene: 7. This CDR3 contains 15 residues. Germline V gene sequence: CDR1 MNHEY, CDR2 SVGAGI.

This clonotype was seen just once. The rearrangement links TRBV3-1 to TRBJ1-1; a weak D match, TRBD1 (5 bases). The CDR3 spans 16 residues. Germline CDR1 is LGHDT and CDR2 is YNNKEL (reference sequence). V gave up 4 bases and J gave up 4 bases, with 19 bases separating them. CDR3 DNA sequence: TGTGCCAGCAGCCCCCTGTGGAGGGGTGAGAGCACTGAAGCTTTCTTT. It encodes CASSPLWRGESTEAFF. The whole variable domain, remainder taken from reference TRBV3-1 and TRBJ1-1, is DTAVSQTPKYLVTQMGNDKSIKCEQNLGHDTMYWYKQDSKKFLKIMFSYNNKELIINETVPNRFSPKSPDKAHLNLHINSLELGDSAVYFCASSPLWRGESTEAFFGQGTRLTVV.

The chain employs TRBV11-2 and TRBJ1-1; D might be TRBD1 (6 bases). V was shortened by 0 bases and J by 11 bases, with 16 bases between the two germline ends. The germline CDR1 and CDR2 sequences are SGHAT and FQNNGV. This CDR3 has 14 amino acids. Written as DNA, the CDR3 is TGTGCCAGCAGCTTAGAGGGACATCGGGAGAAGGCTTTCTTT. Translation: CASSLEGHREKAFF.

The sample holds one count of this clonotype. This sequence joins TRBV3-1 and TRBJ2-6; 9 bases fit TRBD1. With V trimmed by 4 bases and J by 0 bases, 13 bases remained unmatched. Germline CDR1 LGHDT, CDR2 YNNKEL (reference sequence). The CDR3 totals 20 residues. The CDR3 spells CASSLWGTGTRASGANVLTF. In nucleotides, the CDR3 is TGTGCCAGCAGCCTGTGGGGGACAGGGACCAGGGCCTCTGGGGCCAACGTCCTGACTTTC.

This clonotype has ten or more counts. This chain links TRBV4-3 with TRBJ1-1, with D unclear. Trimming took off 0 bases at V and 1 base at J, with 6 bases between the two ends. The CDR3 totals 14 residues. Germline loops: CDR1 LGHNA, CDR2 YSLEER. The DNA of the CDR3 is TGCGCCAGCAGCCAAGATATTGAGAACACTGAAGCTTTCTTT. Amino acid sequence: CASSQDIENTEAFF.

At least ten counts were recorded for this clonotype. The J gene is TRBJ1-1, the V gene TRBV6-1; no clear D. The V and J ends lost 0 bases and 14 bases respectively, with 16 bases between them. The length of the CDR3 is 13 residues. Per germline, CDR1 MNHNS and CDR2 SASEGT. The CDR3 sequence is CASSEALNRPAFF. CDR3 nucleotides: TGTGCCAGCAGTGAAGCCCTTAATCGACCGGCCTTCTTT.

This chain connects TRBV12-3 or TRBV12-4 to TRBJ2-5; the D gene is possibly TRBD1 (5 bases). Trimming left V 6 bases short and J 5 bases short, with 10 bases between. The CDR3 sequence is 12 residues long. In DNA form, the CDR3 reads TGTGCCAGCAGATCGACAGCTGAGACCCAGTACTTC. It specifies CASRSTAETQYF.

The J gene is TRBJ1-4, the V gene TRBV11-2; unclear D gene. CDR1 is SGHAT, CDR2 FQNNGV, per germline. The length of the CDR3 is 13 residues. Trimming stripped 1 base from V and 10 bases from J, with 10 bases between. CDR3 region: CASSLAPRGKLFF. The CDR3 bases are TGTGCCAGCAGCTTAGCCCCCAGAGGAAAACTGTTTTTT.

This clonotype was seen many times. The chain couples TRBV25-1 to TRBJ1-2; weak D call: TRBD1 (6 bases). Germline CDR1 and CDR2: MGHDK and SYGVNS. V was shortened by 1 base and J by 8 bases, with 11 bases between the two germline ends. This CDR3 has 13 amino acids. The CDR3 loop reads CASSEFGGGGYTF. The CDR3 DNA follows: TGTGCCAGCAGTGAATTCGGGGGCGGAGGCTACACCTTC.

The rearrangement uses TRBV6-5 and TRBJ2-1; TRBD1 matches 7 bases. This CDR3 has 16 amino acids. Germline assignment: CDR1 MNHEY and CDR2 SVGAGI. The trim removed 6 bases at V and 4 bases at J, leaving 12 bases unmatched. The CDR3 region has the DNA TGTGCCAGCAGAGAAACAGGGGCCCTTCTTTACAATGAGCAGTTCTTC. It is translated as CASRETGALLYNEQFF.

The CDR3 bases are TGCAGCGTCGGTGCTCAAGGTTTAAAAGGAAACACCATATATTTT. Its translation: CSVGAQGLKGNTIYF. The V gene is TRBV29-1, the J gene TRBJ1-3; D uncertain. Germline loops: CDR1 SQVTM, CDR2 ANQGSEA. The CDR3 spans 15 residues. The germline V and J ends were trimmed by 6 bases and 4 bases, with 19 bases remaining between them.

CDR3 bases: TGTGCCAGCAAGTCTATGAACACTGAAGCTTTCTTT. Translated: CASKSMNTEAFF. The J gene is TRBJ1-1, the V gene TRBV9; no definite D call. V was shortened by 6 bases and J by 0 bases, with 6 bases between the two germline ends. The CDR3 contains 12 residues. The germline V gene encodes CDR1 SGDLS and CDR2 YYNGEE.

There are a few counts of this clonotype. The chain combines TRBV4-3 with TRBJ1-2; D gene ambiguous. The CDR3 sequence is 14 residues long. The germline V gene has CDR1 LGHNA and CDR2 YSLEER. V gave up 0 bases and J gave up 4 bases, with 9 bases separating them. The CDR3 is CASSQDADGYGYTF. The CDR3, as DNA: TGCGCCAGCAGCCAAGATGCGGACGGCTATGGCTACACCTTC.